A single sample gave rise to the 21 T cell receptor beta chains below, sequenced in a study of T-cell reconstitution after alpha-beta-depleted transplantation in children. Molecular barcoding with unique molecular identifiers was used for the TCRbeta library. In TCRdb, the PCR reads were re-called with MiXCR into one record per CDR3 protein. The table lists about 240,000 distinct CDR3 sequences, 25% of them singletons. The specimen was PBMCs, collected before TCRalphabeta/CD19-depleted stem cell transplant. The origin of the receptors is a girl aged 2-15 years with Fanconi anemia, due to receive a stem cell transplant.

The V call is TRBV29-1, the J call TRBJ2-7; D perhaps matches TRBD2 (5 bases). CDR1 SQVTM and CDR2 ANQGSEA come from the germline V gene. Trimming pared 4 bases from V and 2 bases from J, leaving 6 bases between. The CDR3 consists of 11 residues. CDR3: CSVGRPYEQYF. CDR3 coding DNA: TGCAGCGTTGGGAGGCCCTACGAGCAGTACTTC.

Only a few counts were recorded for this clonotype. The J gene is TRBJ2-1, the V gene TRBV29-1, with 9 bases lining up with TRBD2. Germline CDR1 reads SQVTM; CDR2 reads ANQGSEA. V gave up 5 bases and J gave up 8 bases; unmatched junction bases: 10. The CDR3 has 14 residues. The CDR3 here is CSVHLASGTHEQFF. DNA of the CDR3: TGCAGCGTTCATTTGGCTAGCGGGACCCATGAGCAGTTCTTC.

The table lists this clonotype with many counts. CDR3 bases: TGTGCCAGCAGCTTATCGCCTTCTACCCGAGATACGCAGTATTTT. This codes for CASSLSPSTRDTQYF. This chain uses TRBV7-2 with TRBJ2-3; no reliable D call. The CDR3 is made up of 15 amino acids. Trimming removed 2 bases from V and 5 bases from J, with 14 bases in between. Looked up from germline, CDR1 is SGHTA and CDR2 is FQGNSA.

As to this clonotype: This may arise from a read error, as a much more abundant clone is one base away. This sequence joins TRBV28 and TRBJ2-7; D remains ambiguous. CDR1 and CDR2 from the germline V gene are MDHEN and SYDVKM. Between the trimmed V and J ends, which lost 3 bases and 3 bases, there was a span of 9 bases. The CDR3 is 13 amino acids. The CDR3 is CASSFAHNYEQYF. The CDR3 DNA reads as TGTGCCAGCAGTTTTGCACACAACTACGAGCAGTACTTC.

This clonotype was picked up many times. J is TRBJ2-5 and V is TRBV10-3; D is perhaps TRBD1 (5 bases). Deletions cut 4 bases from V and 2 bases from J, with 11 bases between. CDR1 is ENHRY and CDR2 is SYGVKD in the germline V gene. The CDR3 spans 14 residues. CDR3 bases: TGTGCCATCAGTGGGACAAATGGGCAAGAGACCCAGTACTTC. Translating it yields CAISGTNGQETQYF.

The table lists this clonotype with a few counts. This chain links TRBV20-1 with TRBJ2-2, with 11 bases aligning to TRBD2. The ends lost 5 bases at V and 2 bases at J; junction bases unmatched: 7. Germline assignment: CDR1 DFQATT and CDR2 SNEGSKA (reference sequence). CDR3 length: 16 residues. The CDR3 nucleotides are TGCAGTGCTGGTCGCCTAGCGGGGGGTAACACCGGGGAGCTGTTTTTT. It translates to CSAGRLAGGNTGELFF.

The V gene is TRBV20-1, the J gene TRBJ2-7; D gene uncertain. Trimming cost V 3 bases and J 0 bases, with 15 bases left between them. The CDR3 has 15 amino acids. Germline loops: CDR1 DFQATT, CDR2 SNEGSKA (reference sequence). CDR3 in DNA: TGCAGTGCTAGTGGGCAGCCGGCCCACTCCTACGAGCAGTACTTC. Translating it yields CSASGQPAHSYEQYF.

The gene calls are TRBV20-1 and TRBJ2-1; 8 bases align to TRBD2. The ends lost 3 bases at V and 0 bases at J; junction bases unmatched: 7. The CDR3 is made up of 16 amino acids. Germline lookup yields CDR1 DFQATT and CDR2 SNEGSKA (reference sequence). The CDR3 DNA reads TGCAGTGCTAGTAAGGCTAGCGGGTCCTCCTACAATGAGCAGTTCTTC. Encoded protein: CSASKASGSSYNEQFF.

The CDR3, as DNA: TGTGCCAGCAGCCAAGGGACAGGCTGGAATCAGCCCCAGCATTTT. Encoded protein: CASSQGTGWNQPQHF. V is TRBV3-1 and J is TRBJ1-5, with TRBD1 matching over 7 bases. CDR3 length equals 15 residues. Germline trimming cut 1 base from V and 4 bases from J; bases unmatched to any gene: 4. Germline assignment: CDR1 LGHDT and CDR2 YNNKEL (reference sequence).

This clonotype appeared a few times. The genes are TRBV7-3 and TRBJ2-5; weak D call: TRBD1 (6 bases). The V end lost 5 bases, the J end lost 5 bases, and 15 bases lay between the germline ends. The CDR3 runs 14 residues. The germline CDR1 and CDR2 sequences are SGHTA and FQGTGA. DNA for the CDR3: TGTGCCAGCAGCAAAAAAGCAGGGGAGGAGACCCAGTACTTC. Its translation: CASSKKAGEETQYF.

This clonotype occurred a few times. This sequence joins TRBV11-2 and TRBJ1-2, with a tentative D call TRBD1 (5 bases). There are 18 residues in the CDR3. Trimming removed 1 base from V and 4 bases from J, with 22 bases in between. CDR1 is SGHAT and CDR2 is FQNNGV in the germline V gene. CDR3 sequence: CASSLVPQGGIIAYGYTF. The CDR3 DNA is TGTGCCAGCAGCTTAGTCCCGCAGGGCGGGATAATAGCCTATGGCTACACCTTC.

The CDR3 is CASTETTNEKLFF. The CDR3 nucleotides read TGTGCCAGCACCGAAACAACTAATGAAAAACTGTTTTTT. This sequence joins TRBV7-2 and TRBJ1-4; no reliable D call. Trimming removed 7 bases at V and 0 bases at J, with 6 bases between. Looked up from germline, CDR1 is SGHTA and CDR2 is FQGNSA. This CDR3 contains 13 residues.

The CDR3: CASSKMGDTSSYEQYF. The CDR3 DNA reads TGTGCCAGCAGCAAAATGGGGGACACATCCTCCTACGAGCAGTACTTC. The V gene is TRBV21-1, the J gene TRBJ2-7; the table's D call, TRBD1, has no DNA check behind it. TRBV21-1 is described as a pseudogene. The CDR3 has 16 amino acids.

The table lists this clonotype with a count of one. The rearrangement links TRBV20-1 to TRBJ2-7; no reliable D call. The CDR3 runs to 11 residues. The germline V and J ends were trimmed by 1 base and 7 bases, with 8 bases remaining between them. Germline assignment: CDR1 DFQATT and CDR2 SNEGSKA (reference sequence). DNA for the CDR3: TGCAGTGCTAGAGTGGCAAGGGAGCAGTACTTC. This gives the protein CSARVAREQYF.

In its sample, this clonotype was seen a few times. The V call is TRBV9, the J call TRBJ2-1; either TRBD1 or TRBD2 may supply D (6 bases each). Deletions cut 3 bases from V and 0 bases from J, with 16 bases between. The CDR3 sequence is 17 residues long. Per germline, CDR1 SGDLS and CDR2 YYNGEE. CDR3 residues: CASSANNRGLSYNEQFF. The CDR3 bases are TGTGCCAGCAGCGCGAATAACCGGGGGCTCTCCTACAATGAGCAGTTCTTC.

This clonotype showed up many times. This chain links TRBV12-3 or TRBV12-4 with TRBJ2-7; D is uncertain. Trimming left V 6 bases short and J 6 bases short, with 9 bases between. The CDR3 totals 11 residues. CDR3 amino acids: CASSGFSEQYF. In nucleotides, the CDR3 is TGTGCCAGCAGCGGGTTCTCCGAGCAGTACTTC.

This clonotype was detected a few times. This chain joins TRBV24-1 and TRBJ1-3; no clear D gene. The CDR3 is 15 residues long. CDR1 is KGHDR, CDR2 SFDVKD, per germline. V lost 4 bases and J lost 0, with 9 bases in between. CDR3: CATSERTASGNTIYF. CDR3 coding DNA: TGTGCCACCAGTGAGCGGACGGCCTCTGGAAACACCATATATTTT.

The sample holds many counts of this clonotype. The genes are TRBV13 and TRBJ2-1; 7 bases are a match to TRBD2. Trimming cost V 0 bases and J 9 bases; bases outside gene matches: 5. Germline V gives CDR1 PRHDT, CDR2 FYEKMQ (reference sequence). This CDR3 has 14 amino acids. The DNA for the CDR3 is TGTGCCAGCAGCTTAGGGGGCGGGAGAGTTGAGCAGTTCTTC. Translation gives CASSLGGGRVEQFF.

The V gene is TRBV9, the J gene TRBJ2-7; TRBD1 agrees at 9 bases. The CDR3 totals 14 residues. CDR1 is SGDLS and CDR2 is YYNGEE in the germline V gene. J gave up 4 bases and V 3 bases, and 5 bases lay outside the gene matches. CDR3 residues: CASSATGTGYEQYF. The CDR3 DNA reads TGTGCCAGCAGCGCGACCGGGACAGGGTACGAGCAGTACTTC.

This clonotype was seen repeatedly, ten times or more. The V and J genes are TRBV29-1 and TRBJ2-7, with 7 bases aligning to TRBD1. In germline, CDR1 is SQVTM, CDR2 ANQGSEA. This CDR3 is 13 amino acids long. V lost 6 bases to trimming and J lost 0 bases; unmatched junction nucleotides: 5. The CDR3 is CSVVDRVSYEQYF. The CDR3 DNA sequence: TGCAGCGTCGTAGACAGGGTCTCCTACGAGCAGTACTTC.

The rearrangement links TRBV20-1 to TRBJ2-7; D is possibly TRBD1 (6 bases). The V gene's germline CDR1 is DFQATT and CDR2 SNEGSKA (reference sequence). With 7 bases removed from V and 2 bases from J, the gap between germline ends came to 9 bases. The CDR3 contains 11 residues. The CDR3 sequence: CSGRQAYEQYF. The CDR3 region has the DNA TGCAGTGGACGACAGGCCTACGAGCAGTACTTC.